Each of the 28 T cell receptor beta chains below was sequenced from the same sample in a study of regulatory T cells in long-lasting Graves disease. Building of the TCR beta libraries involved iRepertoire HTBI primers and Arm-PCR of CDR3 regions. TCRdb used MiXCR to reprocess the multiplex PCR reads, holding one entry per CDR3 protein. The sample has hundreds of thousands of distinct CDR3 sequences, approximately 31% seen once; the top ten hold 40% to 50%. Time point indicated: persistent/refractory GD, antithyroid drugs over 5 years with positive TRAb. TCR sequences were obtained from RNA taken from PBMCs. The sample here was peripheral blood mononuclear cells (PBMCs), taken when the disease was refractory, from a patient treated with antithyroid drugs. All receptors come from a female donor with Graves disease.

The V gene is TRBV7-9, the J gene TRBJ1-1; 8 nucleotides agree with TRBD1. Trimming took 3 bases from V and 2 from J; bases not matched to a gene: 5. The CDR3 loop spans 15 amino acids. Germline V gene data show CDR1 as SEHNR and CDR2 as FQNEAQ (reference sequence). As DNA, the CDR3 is TGTGCCAGCAGCTTTCGTCCAGGGGGCAACACTGAAGCTTTCTTT. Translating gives CASSFRPGGNTEAFF.

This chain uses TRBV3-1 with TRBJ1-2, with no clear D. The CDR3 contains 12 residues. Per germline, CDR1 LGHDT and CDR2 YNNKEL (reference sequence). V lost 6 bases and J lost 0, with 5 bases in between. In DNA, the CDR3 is TGTGCCAGCAGGCTGGCTAACTATGGCTACACCTTC. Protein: CASRLANYGYTF.

This CDR3 reads CASSYDGGSGQPQHF. The CDR3 nucleotides are TGTGCCAGCAGTTACGATGGGGGCTCGGGTCAGCCCCAGCATTTT. This rearrangement joins TRBV6-2 or TRBV6-3 to TRBJ1-5, with D perhaps matching TRBD1 (6 bases). CDR1 and CDR2 (germline): MNHEY, SVGEGT. The CDR3 spans 15 residues. Trimming removed 2 bases from V and 6 bases from J, with 14 bases in between.

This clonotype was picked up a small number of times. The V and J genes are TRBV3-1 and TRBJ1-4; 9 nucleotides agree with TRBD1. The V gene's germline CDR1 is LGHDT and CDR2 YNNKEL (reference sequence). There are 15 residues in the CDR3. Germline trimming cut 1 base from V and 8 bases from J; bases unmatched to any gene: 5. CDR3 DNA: TGTGCCAGCAGCCAAGTGGGACAGGGCGGAGAAAAACTGTTTTTT. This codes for CASSQVGQGGEKLFF.

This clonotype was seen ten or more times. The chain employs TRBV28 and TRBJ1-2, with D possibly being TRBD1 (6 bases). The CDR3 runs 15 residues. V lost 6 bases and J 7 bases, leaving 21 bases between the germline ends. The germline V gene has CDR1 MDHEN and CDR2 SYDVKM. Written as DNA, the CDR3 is TGTGCCAGCAGGCGAATCGATAACCAGGGGTTTGGCTACACCTTC. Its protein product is CASRRIDNQGFGYTF.

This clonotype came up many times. CDR3 amino acids: CASSDIGQGNTEAFF. The CDR3, as DNA: TGTGCCAGCAGTGACATCGGACAGGGAAACACTGAAGCTTTCTTT. This chain links TRBV2 with TRBJ1-1; 8 bases line up with TRBD1. Germline CDR1 is SNHLY and CDR2 is FYNNEI. V shed 3 bases and J 2 bases; nucleotides not matched to a gene: 5. The CDR3 consists of 15 residues.

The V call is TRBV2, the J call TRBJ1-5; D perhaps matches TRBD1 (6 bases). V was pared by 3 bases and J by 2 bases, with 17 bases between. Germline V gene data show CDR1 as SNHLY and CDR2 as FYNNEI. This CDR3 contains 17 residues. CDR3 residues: CASSDSPGAHGNQPQHF. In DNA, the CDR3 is TGTGCCAGCAGTGATTCTCCGGGGGCGCATGGCAATCAGCCCCAGCATTTT.

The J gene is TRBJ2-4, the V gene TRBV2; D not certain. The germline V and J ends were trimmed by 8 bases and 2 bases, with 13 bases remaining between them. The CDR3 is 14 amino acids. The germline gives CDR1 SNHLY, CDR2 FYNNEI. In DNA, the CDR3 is TGTGCCAGCTTGCCCAGTGGGACCAAAAACATTCAGTACTTC. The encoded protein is CASLPSGTKNIQYF. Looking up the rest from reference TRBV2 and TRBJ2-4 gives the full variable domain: EPEVTQTPSHQVTQMGQEVILRCVPISNHLYFYWYRQILGQKVEFLVSFYNNEISEKSEIFDDQFSVERPDGSNFTLKIRSTKLEDSAMYFCASLPSGTKNIQYFGAGTRLSVL.

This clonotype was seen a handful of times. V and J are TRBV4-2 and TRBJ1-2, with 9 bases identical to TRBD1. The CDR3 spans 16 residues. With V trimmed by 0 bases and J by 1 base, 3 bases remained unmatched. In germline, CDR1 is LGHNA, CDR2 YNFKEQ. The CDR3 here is CASSQDWDRDNYGYTF. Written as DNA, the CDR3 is TGTGCCAGCAGCCAAGATTGGGACAGGGATAACTATGGCTACACCTTC.

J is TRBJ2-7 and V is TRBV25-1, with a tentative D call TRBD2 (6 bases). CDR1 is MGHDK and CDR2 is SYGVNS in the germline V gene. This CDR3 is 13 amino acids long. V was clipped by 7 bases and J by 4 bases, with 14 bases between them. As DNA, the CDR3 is TGTGCCAGCACCCGAGGAGGGGAATACGAGCAGTACTTC. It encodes CASTRGGEYEQYF.

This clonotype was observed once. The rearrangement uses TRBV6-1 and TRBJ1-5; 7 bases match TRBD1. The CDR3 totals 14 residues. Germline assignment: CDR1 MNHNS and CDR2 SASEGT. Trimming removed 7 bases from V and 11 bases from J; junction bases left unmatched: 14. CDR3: CASTADRPPTTQHF. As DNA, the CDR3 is TGTGCCAGCACCGCGGACAGGCCTCCGACTACCCAGCATTTT.

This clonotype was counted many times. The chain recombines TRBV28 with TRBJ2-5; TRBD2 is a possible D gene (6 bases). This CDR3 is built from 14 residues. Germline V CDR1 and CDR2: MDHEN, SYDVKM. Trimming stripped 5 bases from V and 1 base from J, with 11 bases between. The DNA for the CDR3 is TGTGCCAGCAGTAGAGCGGGCCCCCAAGAGACCCAGTACTTC. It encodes CASSRAGPQETQYF.

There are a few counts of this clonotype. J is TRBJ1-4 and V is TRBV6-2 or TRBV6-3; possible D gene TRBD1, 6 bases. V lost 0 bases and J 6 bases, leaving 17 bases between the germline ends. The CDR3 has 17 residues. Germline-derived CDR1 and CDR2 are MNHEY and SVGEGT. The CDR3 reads CASSYSIWDTKDEKLFF. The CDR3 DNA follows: TGTGCCAGCAGTTACTCGATATGGGACACCAAGGATGAAAAACTGTTTTTT.

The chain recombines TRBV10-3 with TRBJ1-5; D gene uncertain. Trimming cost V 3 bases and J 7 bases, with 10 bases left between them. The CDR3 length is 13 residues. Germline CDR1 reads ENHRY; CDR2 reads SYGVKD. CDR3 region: CAISDSAPQPQHF. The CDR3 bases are TGTGCCATCAGTGATTCGGCGCCCCAGCCCCAGCATTTT.

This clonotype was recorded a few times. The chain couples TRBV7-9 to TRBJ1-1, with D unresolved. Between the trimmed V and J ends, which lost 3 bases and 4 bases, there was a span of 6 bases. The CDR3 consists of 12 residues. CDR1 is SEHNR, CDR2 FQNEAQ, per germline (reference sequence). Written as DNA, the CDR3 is TGTGCCAGCAGCTTTGGGTTCACTGAAGCTTTCTTT. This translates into CASSFGFTEAFF.

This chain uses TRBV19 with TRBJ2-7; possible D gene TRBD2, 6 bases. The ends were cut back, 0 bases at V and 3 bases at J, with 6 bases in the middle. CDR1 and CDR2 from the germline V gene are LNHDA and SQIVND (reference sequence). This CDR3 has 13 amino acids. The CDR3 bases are TGTGCCAGTAGTATAGAGCGGGGCTACGAGCAGTACTTC. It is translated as CASSIERGYEQYF.

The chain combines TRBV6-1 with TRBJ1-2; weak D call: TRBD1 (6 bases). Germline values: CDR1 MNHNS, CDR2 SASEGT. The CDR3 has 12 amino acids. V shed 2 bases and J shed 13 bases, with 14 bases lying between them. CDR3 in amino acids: CASSEFRQDSTF. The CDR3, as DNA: TGTGCCAGCAGTGAATTTAGACAGGATAGCACCTTC.

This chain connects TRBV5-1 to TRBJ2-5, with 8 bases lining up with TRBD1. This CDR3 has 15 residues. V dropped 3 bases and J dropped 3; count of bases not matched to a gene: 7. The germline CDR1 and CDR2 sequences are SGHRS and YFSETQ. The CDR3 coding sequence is TGCGCCAGCAGCTCGGGCGACAGGGGCGAAGAGACCCAGTACTTC. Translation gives CASSSGDRGEETQYF.

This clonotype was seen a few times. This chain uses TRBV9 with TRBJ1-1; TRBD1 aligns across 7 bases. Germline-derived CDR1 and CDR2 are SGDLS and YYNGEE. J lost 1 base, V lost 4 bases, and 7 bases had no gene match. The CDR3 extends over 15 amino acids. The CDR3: CASSPQTGWNTEAFF. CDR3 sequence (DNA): TGTGCCAGCAGCCCTCAGACAGGGTGGAACACTGAAGCTTTCTTT.

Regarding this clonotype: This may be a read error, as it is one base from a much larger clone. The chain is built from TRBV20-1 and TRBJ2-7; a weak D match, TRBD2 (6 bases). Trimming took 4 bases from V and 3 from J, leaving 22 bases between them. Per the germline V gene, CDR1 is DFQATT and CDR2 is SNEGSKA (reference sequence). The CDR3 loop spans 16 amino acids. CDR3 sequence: CSATGGMVSRGYEQYF. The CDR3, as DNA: TGCAGTGCTACGGGCGGGATGGTGTCTCGTGGCTACGAGCAGTACTTC.

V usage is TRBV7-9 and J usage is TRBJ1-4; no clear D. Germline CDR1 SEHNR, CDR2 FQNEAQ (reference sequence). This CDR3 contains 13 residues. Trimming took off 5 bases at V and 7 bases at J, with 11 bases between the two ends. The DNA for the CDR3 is TGTGCCAGCAGCCTCGGGTTGGGTGAAAAACTGTTTTTT. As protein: CASSLGLGEKLFF.

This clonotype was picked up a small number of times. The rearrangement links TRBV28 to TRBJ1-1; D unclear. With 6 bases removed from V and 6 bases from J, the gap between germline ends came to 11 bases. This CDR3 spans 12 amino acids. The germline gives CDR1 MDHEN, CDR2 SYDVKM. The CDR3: CASRILLSEAFF. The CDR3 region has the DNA TGTGCCAGCAGGATCCTCTTGTCTGAAGCTTTCTTT.

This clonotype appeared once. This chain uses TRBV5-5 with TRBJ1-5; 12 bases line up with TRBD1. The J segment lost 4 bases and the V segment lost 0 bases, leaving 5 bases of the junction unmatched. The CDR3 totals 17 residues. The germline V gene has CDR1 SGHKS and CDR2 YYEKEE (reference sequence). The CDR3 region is CASSLAGTGGLNQPQHF. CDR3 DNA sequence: TGTGCCAGCAGCTTGGCCGGGACAGGGGGCTTGAATCAGCCCCAGCATTTT. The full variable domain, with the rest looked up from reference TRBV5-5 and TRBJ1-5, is DAGVTQSPTHLIKTRGQQVTLRCSPISGHKSVSWYQQVLGQGPQFIFQYYEKEERGRGNFPDRFSARQFPNYSSELNVNALLLGDSALYLCASSLAGTGGLNQPQHFGDGTRLSIL.

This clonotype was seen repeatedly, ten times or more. CDR3 sequence: CASGGQISNQPQHF. In DNA form, the CDR3 reads TGTGCCAGCGGTGGACAGATTAGCAATCAGCCCCAGCATTTT. The chain recombines TRBV2 with TRBJ1-5; D might be TRBD1 (6 bases). The V gene's germline CDR1 is SNHLY and CDR2 FYNNEI. The CDR3 is 14 residues long. The V and J ends lost 8 bases and 0 bases respectively, with 11 bases between them. The full variable domain, its missing parts supplied by reference TRBV2 and TRBJ1-5, is EPEVTQTPSHQVTQMGQEVILRCVPISNHLYFYWYRQILGQKVEFLVSFYNNEISEKSEIFDDQFSVERPDGSNFTLKIRSTKLEDSAMYFCASGGQISNQPQHFGDGTRLSIL.

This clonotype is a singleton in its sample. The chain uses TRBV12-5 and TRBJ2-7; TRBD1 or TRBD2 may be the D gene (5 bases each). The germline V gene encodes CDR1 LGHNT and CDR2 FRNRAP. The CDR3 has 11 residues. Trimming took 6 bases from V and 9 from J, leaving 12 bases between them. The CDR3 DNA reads TGTGCTAGTGGACCTCGTGGGGGGCAGTACTTC. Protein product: CASGPRGGQYF. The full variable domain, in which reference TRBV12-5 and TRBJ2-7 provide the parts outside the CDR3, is DARVTQTPRHKVTEMGQEVTMRCQPILGHNTVFWYRQTMMQGLELLAYFRNRAPLDDSGMPKDRFSAEMPDATLATLKIQPSEPRDSAVYFCASGPRGGQYFGPGTRLTVT.

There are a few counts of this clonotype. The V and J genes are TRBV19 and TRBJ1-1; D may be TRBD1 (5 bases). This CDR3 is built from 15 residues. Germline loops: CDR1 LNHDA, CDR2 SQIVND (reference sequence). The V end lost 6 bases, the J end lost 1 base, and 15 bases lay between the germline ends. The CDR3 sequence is CASRKGSRQNTEAFF. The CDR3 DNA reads TGTGCCAGTAGGAAGGGGAGCAGACAGAACACTGAAGCTTTCTTT.

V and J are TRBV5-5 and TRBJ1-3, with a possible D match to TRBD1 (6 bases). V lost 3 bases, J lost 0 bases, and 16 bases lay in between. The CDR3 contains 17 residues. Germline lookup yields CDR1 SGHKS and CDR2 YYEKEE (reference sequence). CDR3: CASSSSGTPSSGNTIYF. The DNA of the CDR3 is TGTGCCAGCAGCTCGTCCGGGACACCAAGCTCTGGAAACACCATATATTTT.

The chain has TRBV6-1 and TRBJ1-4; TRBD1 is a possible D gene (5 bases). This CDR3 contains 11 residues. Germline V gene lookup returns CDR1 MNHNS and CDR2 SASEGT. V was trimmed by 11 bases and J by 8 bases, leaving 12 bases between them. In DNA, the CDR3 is TGTGCCTTCTTGGGGGGGGAAAAACTGTTTTTT. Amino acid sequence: CAFLGGEKLFF.